This paragraph covers one T cell receptor beta chain sequence. It has no known antigen specificity. No qualities accompany the bases; no much larger clone lies one base away. This sample was taken from a study of blood T cell repertoires in COVID-19 (dated by TCRdb to the early 2020s). The study in broad terms: Collaborator samples came from the United States, Italy and Spain and covered acute and convalescent phases of COVID-19. Where available, HLA class I and class II types were obtained from metadata supplied by the sample provider rather than from assay-based typing. The sample metadata nearly always contained a de-identified subject ID, COVID-19 status, age in years and sex. The dataset comprised deeply sampled blood TCRbeta repertoires from subjects exposed to, actively infected with, or recovered from COVID-19. The repertoires were made available in a free public database intended to serve as a resource for research on the immune response to SARS-CoV-2. The prospective study material was composed of cDNA or gDNA derived from T cells, B-cell-depleted T cells, or PBMCs. Samples were obtained from the ongoing ImmuneRACE study (first 160 participants) and from 1,254 subjects provided by 6 global collaborators.

Compared with germline, V lacks 5 bases and J lacks 4 bases; bases without a gene match: 7. Based on the germline V gene (reference sequence), the CDR1 and CDR2 sequences are LGHDT and YNNKEL. There are 16 amino acids in the CDR3, from cysteine to phenylalanine inclusive. CDR3 DNA only is kept here, 48 bases in frame from base 1. The immunoSEQ Assay, a bias-controlled multiplex PCR, was used to amplify TCRbeta CDR3 regions from genomic DNA. The original pipeline was this. The number of nucleated cells in each sample was estimated from the amplification of reference gene primers within the assay. To quantify the absolute abundance of each unique TCRbeta CDR3 rearrangement, sequence reads were collapsed and filtered. For each sample, productive Simpson clonality was calculated as the square root of Simpson's diversity index over productive rearrangements. TCRdb limited this immuneACCESS table to in-frame rearrangements with V and J called. A share of clones is missing; checked studies link under half to unresolved V genes, and the rest is unexplained. D and trimming were read from the DNA, whereas the V and J calls and clone size are those reported in that table. Within this sample are 150,000 to 200,000 clones, with 70% to 80% of them counted one time only. In total, the top ten clones hold roughly 14% of the sample.

Another Seattle source contributed samples from volunteer blood donors who had recovered from COVID-19. Collaborating institutions collected whole blood in K2EDTA tubes following their own protocols. Collaborator samples were shipped for TCRbeta analysis as frozen whole blood, isolated PBMCs, or DNA extracted from either sample type. General conclusions and limits of the study: The amount of clinical and demographic metadata varied by source and participant and was provided uncurated.

The receptor was derived from a man aged 50 to 59 who had recovered from COVID-19. The rearrangement combines TRBV3-1 (or the pseudogene TRBV3-2) with TRBJ2-5; TRBD2 fits 13 bases in the junction. The specimen was peripheral blood. The CDR3 has the sequence CASSIWGLAGSETQYF. The nucleotide sequence reads TGTGCCAGCAGCATCTGGGGACTAGCGGGATCAGAGACCCAGTACTTC.